This T cell receptor beta chain appears in the sequencing data of a study of T cells after posttransplantation cyclophosphamide. Clones were sequenced by immunoSEQ multiplex PCR, and TCRdb holds only the in-frame ones, with some missing. The sample shows 66,000 or so clones, about 94% of them seen only once. Overall study findings and caveats: Later post-transplant blood repertoires were often dominated by donor CD8+ memory clones.

V gave up 0 bases and J gave up 4 bases; unmatched junction bases: 2. The CDR3 is 14 amino acids. The germline gives CDR1 SGHRS, CDR2 YFSETQ. On this clone itself: No antigen is known for it.

The V gene is TRBV5-1, the J gene TRBJ2-7, with TRBD1 identical over 9 bases. Sequenced input: PBMCs. The receptor comes from a woman younger than 45 in good health and a related stem cell transplant donor. This CDR3 is CASSLGQGGYEQYF. DNA of the CDR3: TGCGCCAGCAGCTTGGGACAGGGGGGTTACGAGCAGTACTTC. The complete variable domain, with remaining parts taken from reference TRBV5-1 and TRBJ2-7, reads KAGVTQTPRYLIKTRGQQVTLSCSPISGHRSVSWYQQTPGQGLQFLFEYFSETQRNKGNFPGRFSGRQFSNSRSEMNVSTLELGDSALYLCASSLGQGGYEQYFGPGTRLTVT.